What follows describes a single T cell receptor beta chain. In the study's own analysis: Nucleated cell number was recorded as an estimate derived from reference gene primer amplification. Repertoires were generated with immunoSEQ multiplex PCR, while TCRdb's copy carries only in-frame clones and drops some. The V and J calls and the clone size are those of that table, but D and trimming were determined from the DNA. The sample has 52,000 or so clones; 70% to 85% are singletons. The data belong to a study of blood T cell repertoires in COVID-19. Turning to the study itself: There were acute and convalescent COVID-19 samples, and they came from the United States, Italy and Spain. Nucleic acid was either cDNA or gDNA, and it came from T cells, B-cell-depleted T cells, or PBMCs.

CDR1 is LNHNV, CDR2 YYDKDF, per germline (reference sequence). Trimming took 4 bases from V and 0 from J; bases not matched to a gene: 6. The CDR3 contains 17 residues. V gene TRBV15 combines with J gene TRBJ2-1; 10 bases are shared with TRBD2. Sequencing was performed on peripheral blood. The receptor's source is a man in his sixties or seventies with active COVID-19. The CDR3 DNA reads TGTGCCACCAGCAAGGAGCGGGAGGGCCTCTCCTACAATGAGCAGTTCTTC. Amino acids: CATSKEREGLSYNEQFF. The variable domain in full, with the rest retrieved from reference TRBV15 and TRBJ2-1, is DAMVIQNPRYQVTQFGKPVTLSCSQTLNHNVMYWYQQKSSQAPKLLFHYYDKDFNNEADTPDNFQSRRPNTSFCFLDIRSPGLGDTAMYLCATSKEREGLSYNEQFFGPGTRLTVL.